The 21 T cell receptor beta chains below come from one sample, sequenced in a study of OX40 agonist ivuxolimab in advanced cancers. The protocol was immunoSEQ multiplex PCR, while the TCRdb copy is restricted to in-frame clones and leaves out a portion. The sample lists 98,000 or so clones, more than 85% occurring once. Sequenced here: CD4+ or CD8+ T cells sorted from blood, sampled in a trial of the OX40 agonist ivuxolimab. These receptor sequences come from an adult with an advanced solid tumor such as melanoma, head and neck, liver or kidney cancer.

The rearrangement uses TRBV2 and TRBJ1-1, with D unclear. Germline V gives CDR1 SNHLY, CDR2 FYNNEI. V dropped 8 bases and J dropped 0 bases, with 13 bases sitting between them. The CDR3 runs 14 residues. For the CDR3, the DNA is TGTGCCAGCGCTATGCGGGGTTTGAACACTGAAGCTTTCTTT. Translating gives CASAMRGLNTEAFF. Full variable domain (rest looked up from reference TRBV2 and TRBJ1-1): EPEVTQTPSHQVTQMGQEVILRCVPISNHLYFYWYRQILGQKVEFLVSFYNNEISEKSEIFDDQFSVERPDGSNFTLKIRSTKLEDSAMYFCASAMRGLNTEAFFGQGTRLTVV.

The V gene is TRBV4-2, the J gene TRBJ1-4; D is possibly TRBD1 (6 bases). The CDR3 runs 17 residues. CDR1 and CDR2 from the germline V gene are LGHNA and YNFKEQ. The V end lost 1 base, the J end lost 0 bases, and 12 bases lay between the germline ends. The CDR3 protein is CASSQGGGFTTNEKLFF. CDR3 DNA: TGTGCCAGCAGCCAAGGGGGGGGCTTCACAACTAATGAAAAACTGTTTTTT.

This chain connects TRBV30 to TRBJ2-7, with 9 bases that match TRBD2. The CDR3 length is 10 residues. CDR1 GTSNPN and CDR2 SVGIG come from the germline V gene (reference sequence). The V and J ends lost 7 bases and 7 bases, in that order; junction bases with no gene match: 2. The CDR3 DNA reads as TGTGCCTCCGGACTAGCGGAGCAGTACTTC. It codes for CASGLAEQYF. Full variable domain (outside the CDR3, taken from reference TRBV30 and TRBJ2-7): SQTIHQWPATLVQPVGSPLSLECTVEGTSNPNLYWYRQAAGRGLQLLFYSVGIGQISSEVPQNLSASRPQDRQFILSSKKLLLSDSGFYLCASGLAEQYFGPGTRLTVT.

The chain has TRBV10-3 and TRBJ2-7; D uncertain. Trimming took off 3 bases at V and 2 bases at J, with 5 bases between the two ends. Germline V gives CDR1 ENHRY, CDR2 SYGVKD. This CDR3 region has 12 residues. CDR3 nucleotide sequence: TGTGCCATCAGTGACAGCACCTACGAGCAGTACTTC. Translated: CAISDSTYEQYF.

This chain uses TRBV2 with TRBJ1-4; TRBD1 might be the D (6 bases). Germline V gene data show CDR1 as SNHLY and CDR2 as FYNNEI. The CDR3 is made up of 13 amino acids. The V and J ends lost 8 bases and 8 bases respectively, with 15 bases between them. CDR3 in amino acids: CASELNRAEKLFF. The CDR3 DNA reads TGTGCCAGCGAACTTAACAGGGCGGAAAAACTGTTTTTT.

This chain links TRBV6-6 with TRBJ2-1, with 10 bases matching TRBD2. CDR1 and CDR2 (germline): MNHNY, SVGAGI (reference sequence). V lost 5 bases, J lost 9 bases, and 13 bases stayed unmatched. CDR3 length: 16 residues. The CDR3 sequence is CASSVYSGRKLGEQFF. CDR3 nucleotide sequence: TGTGCCAGCAGTGTCTATAGCGGGAGGAAGTTGGGTGAGCAGTTCTTC.

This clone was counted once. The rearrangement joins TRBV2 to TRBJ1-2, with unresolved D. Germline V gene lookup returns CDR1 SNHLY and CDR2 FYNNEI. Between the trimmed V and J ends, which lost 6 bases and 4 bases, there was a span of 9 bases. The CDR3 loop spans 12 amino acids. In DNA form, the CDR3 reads TGTGCCAGCAGCGAACGGAGCTATGGCTACACCTTC. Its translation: CASSERSYGYTF.

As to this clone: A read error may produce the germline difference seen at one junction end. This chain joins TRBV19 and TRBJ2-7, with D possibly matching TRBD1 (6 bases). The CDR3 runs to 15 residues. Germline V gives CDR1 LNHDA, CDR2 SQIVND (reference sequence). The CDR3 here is CASGKSGTNSHEQYF. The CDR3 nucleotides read TGTGCCAGTGGGAAATCCGGGACAAACTCCCACGAGCAGTACTTC.

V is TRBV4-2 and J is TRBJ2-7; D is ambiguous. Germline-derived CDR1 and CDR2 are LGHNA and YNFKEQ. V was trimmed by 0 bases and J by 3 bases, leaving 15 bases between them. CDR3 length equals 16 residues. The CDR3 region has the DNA TGTGCCAGCAGCCAAGATCTTGGTGGTGGGGACTACGAGCAGTACTTC. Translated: CASSQDLGGGDYEQYF.

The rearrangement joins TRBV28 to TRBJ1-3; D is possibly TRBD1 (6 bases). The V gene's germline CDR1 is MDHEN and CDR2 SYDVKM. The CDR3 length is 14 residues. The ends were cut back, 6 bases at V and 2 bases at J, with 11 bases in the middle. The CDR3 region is CASSPGTPGNTIYF. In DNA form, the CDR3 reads TGTGCCAGCAGCCCCGGGACACCTGGAAACACCATATATTTT.

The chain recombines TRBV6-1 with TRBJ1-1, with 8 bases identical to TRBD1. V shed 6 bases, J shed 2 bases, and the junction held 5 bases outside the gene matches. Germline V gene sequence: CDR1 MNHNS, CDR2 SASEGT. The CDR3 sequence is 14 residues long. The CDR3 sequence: CASREDRANTEAFF. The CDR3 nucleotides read TGTGCCAGCAGGGAGGACAGGGCCAACACTGAAGCTTTCTTT.

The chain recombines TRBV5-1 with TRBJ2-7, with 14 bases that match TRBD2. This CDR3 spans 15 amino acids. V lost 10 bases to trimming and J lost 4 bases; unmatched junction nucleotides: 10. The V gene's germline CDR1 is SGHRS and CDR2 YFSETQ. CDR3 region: CASEPGTSGGYEQYF. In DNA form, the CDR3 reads TGCGCCTCCGAGCCCGGGACTAGCGGGGGTTACGAGCAGTACTTC.

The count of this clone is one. Here the CDR3 DNA reads TGTGCCAGCAGTGAGCTCGGGACCACTAATACGCAGTATTTT. Its protein product is CASSELGTTNTQYF. This chain joins TRBV6-4 and TRBJ2-3; D is tentatively TRBD1 or TRBD2 (5 bases each). The germline CDR1 and CDR2 sequences are MRHNA and SNTAGT. Between the trimmed V and J ends, which lost 3 bases and 7 bases, there was a span of 14 bases. The CDR3 loop spans 14 amino acids.

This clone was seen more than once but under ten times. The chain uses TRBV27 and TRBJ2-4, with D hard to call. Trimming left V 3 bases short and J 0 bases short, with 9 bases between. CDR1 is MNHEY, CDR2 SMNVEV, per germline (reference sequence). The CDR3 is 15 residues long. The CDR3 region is CASSFNAVAKNIQYF. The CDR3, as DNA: TGTGCCAGCAGTTTTAATGCGGTAGCCAAAAACATTCAGTACTTC.

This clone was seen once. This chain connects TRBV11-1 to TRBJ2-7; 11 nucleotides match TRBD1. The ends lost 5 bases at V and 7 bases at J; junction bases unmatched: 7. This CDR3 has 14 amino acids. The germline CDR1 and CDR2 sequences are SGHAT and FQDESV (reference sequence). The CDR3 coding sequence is TGTGCCAGCAGCCCGGGACAGGGGGGTAAAGAGCAGTACTTC. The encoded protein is CASSPGQGGKEQYF.

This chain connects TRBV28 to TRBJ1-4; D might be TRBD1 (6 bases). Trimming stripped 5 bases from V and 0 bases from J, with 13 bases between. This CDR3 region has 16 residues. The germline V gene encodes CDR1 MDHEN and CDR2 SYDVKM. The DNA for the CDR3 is TGTGCCAGCAGTCCGTGGGGGGGCACAACTAATGAAAAACTGTTTTTT. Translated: CASSPWGGTTNEKLFF.

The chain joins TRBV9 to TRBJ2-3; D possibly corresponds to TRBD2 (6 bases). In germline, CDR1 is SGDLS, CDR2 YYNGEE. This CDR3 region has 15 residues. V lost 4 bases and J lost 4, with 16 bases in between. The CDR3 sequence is CASSPRGSGSDTQYF. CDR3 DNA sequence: TGTGCCAGCAGCCCCCGCGGTAGCGGATCAGATACGCAGTATTTT.

The CDR3 reads CASSLESGGRGNIQYF. The CDR3 DNA follows: TGTGCCAGCAGTTTGGAATCGGGAGGGAGAGGAAACATTCAGTACTTC. V gene TRBV28 combines with J gene TRBJ2-4; 8 positions match TRBD2. The CDR3 has 16 residues. Germline assignment: CDR1 MDHEN and CDR2 SYDVKM. J gave up 6 bases and V 3 bases, and 10 bases lay outside the gene matches.

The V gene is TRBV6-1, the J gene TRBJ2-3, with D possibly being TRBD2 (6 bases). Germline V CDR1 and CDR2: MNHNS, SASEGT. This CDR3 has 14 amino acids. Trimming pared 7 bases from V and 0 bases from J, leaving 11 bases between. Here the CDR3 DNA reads TGTGCCAGCACGGGAGAGCAAAGCACAGATACGCAGTATTTT. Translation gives CASTGEQSTDTQYF.

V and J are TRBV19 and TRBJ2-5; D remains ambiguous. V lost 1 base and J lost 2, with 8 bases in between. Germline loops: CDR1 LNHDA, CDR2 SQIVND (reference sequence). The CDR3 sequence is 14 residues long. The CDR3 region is CASSIGLKQETQYF. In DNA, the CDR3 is TGTGCCAGTAGTATAGGCCTTAAACAAGAGACCCAGTACTTC.

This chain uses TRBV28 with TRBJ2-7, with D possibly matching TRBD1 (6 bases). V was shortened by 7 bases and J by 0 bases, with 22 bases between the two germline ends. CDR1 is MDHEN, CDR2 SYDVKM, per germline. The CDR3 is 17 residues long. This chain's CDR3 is CASNPQGPVIFSYEQYF. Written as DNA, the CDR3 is TGTGCCAGCAACCCCCAGGGGCCGGTTATATTCTCCTACGAGCAGTACTTC.